Included here is one T cell receptor (beta chain) sequence, with context. Clones were sequenced by immunoSEQ multiplex PCR, and TCRdb holds only the in-frame ones, with some missing. The table shows under 300,000 clones, with around 88% occurring only once. The CDR3 totals 16 residues. Per germline, CDR1 LGHNT and CDR2 FRNRAP. V lost 0 bases and J lost 2, with 14 bases in between. The data are from a study of blood T cell repertoires in COVID-19. The chain links TRBV12-5 to TRBJ2-7, with D possibly being TRBD2 (5 bases). Sequenced sample: PBMCs or T cells enriched from blood (not recorded which). The source is a woman aged 40 to 49 with acute COVID-19. CDR3 loop: CASGLVLGSPPYEQYF. The DNA of the CDR3 is TGTGCTAGTGGTTTGGTACTAGGGAGTCCTCCCTACGAGCAGTACTTC.